These 2 T cell receptor beta chains were all obtained from the same sample, sequenced in a study of shared clonotypes between healthy human individuals. The assay was immunoSEQ multiplex PCR, and TCRdb's table has in-frame clones only and misses some. The table has approximately 320,000 clones, about nine tenths seen once. The sample consisted of memory CD8+ T cells sorted from blood. Indicated subset: CD45RO+ cells pooled with CCR7-negative TemRA cells. The receptors were gathered from a man between 18 and 35 years old in good health.

DNA for the CDR3: TGTGCCAGCAGCCCGCATGGGGCAAACAATGAGCAGTTCTTC. This translates into CASSPHGANNEQFF. The rearrangement uses TRBV11-3 and TRBJ2-1; a possible D gene is TRBD1 (5 bases). V lost 5 bases, J lost 5 bases, and 13 bases lay in between. The CDR3 is 14 amino acids. Germline loops: CDR1 SGHNT, CDR2 YENEEA.

Comments on this clone: This sample includes further DNA sequences coding for the same CDR3. The chain uses TRBV9 and TRBJ2-3, with D uncertain. V lost 0 bases and J 5 bases, leaving 4 bases between the germline ends. CDR1 and CDR2 (germline): SGDLS, YYNGEE. The CDR3 has 12 amino acids. The CDR3 DNA reads as TGTGCCAGCAGCGTAGAGGGAGATACGCAGTATTTT. Translated: CASSVEGDTQYF.